This passage covers 31 T cell receptor beta chains from one sample sequenced in a study of spatial heterogeneity in lung cancer. Points from the study as a whole: Counts of expanded intratumoral alpha and beta TCRs tracked tumor mutation counts.

For these TCRs, the target antigens are not known. MiXCR, applied by TCRdb to the 5' RACE reads, yields one record per CDR3 protein. This table has 13,000 or so distinct CDR3 sequences, 5.1% appearing once. Time point here: sample taken at primary tumor resection. Sequenced material: lung tumor tissue, taken at surgery. The receptors shown here come from a male donor with early-stage non-small cell lung cancer.

This clonotype was seen a handful of times. The V gene is TRBV7-9, the J gene TRBJ2-4; D remains ambiguous. Trimming left V 3 bases short and J 5 bases short, with 5 bases between. This CDR3 comprises 12 residues. CDR1 SEHNR and CDR2 FQNEAQ come from the germline V gene (reference sequence). The CDR3 is CASSFGENIQYF. DNA for the CDR3: TGTGCCAGCAGCTTTGGAGAAAACATTCAGTACTTC.

This clonotype is termed medium-sized (0.01 to 0.1%). The chain employs TRBV2 and TRBJ2-5; TRBD2 aligns across 12 bases. The CDR3 is made up of 15 amino acids. The junction had 12 bases not matched to a gene; V was cut back by 6 bases and J by 10 bases. CDR1 is SNHLY, CDR2 FYNNEI, per germline. The CDR3 region is CASSPTSGGIGSQYF. The CDR3 nucleotides read TGTGCCAGCAGCCCCACTAGCGGGGGGATAGGGAGCCAGTACTTC.

Sample share makes this clonotype medium-sized. The chain has TRBV7-2 and TRBJ2-1; D may be TRBD1 (6 bases). Trimming took off 8 bases at V and 5 bases at J, with 16 bases between the two ends. The V gene's germline CDR1 is SGHTA and CDR2 FQGNSA. There are 14 residues in the CDR3. As DNA, the CDR3 is TGTGCCAGCCTCGGACAGATAATTAACAATGAGCAGTTCTTC. Protein sequence: CASLGQIINNEQFF.

This clonotype was seen repeatedly, ten times or more. J is TRBJ2-3 and V is TRBV9; 9 bases fit TRBD2. This CDR3 region has 15 residues. V was clipped by 4 bases and J by 2 bases; unmatched bases: 5. Per the germline V gene, CDR1 is SGDLS and CDR2 is YYNGEE. The CDR3 DNA follows: TGTGCCAGCAGCCCCCGCGGGGGGGCCACAGATACGCAGTATTTT. It specifies CASSPRGGATDTQYF.

This clonotype was seen repeatedly, ten times or more. This rearrangement joins TRBV6-1 to TRBJ1-5; D gene ambiguous. CDR3 length equals 14 residues. Germline lookup yields CDR1 MNHNS and CDR2 SASEGT. The ends were cut back, 0 bases at V and 3 bases at J, with 6 bases in the middle. CDR3 bases: TGTGCCAGCAGTGAAGCGGGTGTCAATCAGCCCCAGCATTTT. Translation gives CASSEAGVNQPQHF.

The table lists this clonotype with many counts. The DNA for the CDR3 is TGTGCCAGCACCCCTCGGGGCCGCTACAATGAGCAGTTCTTC. Amino acids: CASTPRGRYNEQFF. The gene calls are TRBV6-2 or TRBV6-3 and TRBJ2-1; D may match TRBD1 or TRBD2 (5 bases each). This CDR3 is 14 amino acids long. Trimming shortened V by 7 bases and J by 3 bases, and 13 bases separated the two germline ends. Germline CDR1 reads MNHEY; CDR2 reads SVGEGT.

The rearrangement uses TRBV18 and TRBJ1-2; D possibly corresponds to TRBD1 (6 bases). The length of the CDR3 is 13 residues. V was trimmed by 5 bases and J by 4 bases, leaving 11 bases between them. CDR1 is KGHSH, CDR2 LQKENI, per germline. The CDR3 loop is CASSAEQGYGYTF. The CDR3 region has the DNA TGTGCCAGCTCAGCCGAACAGGGCTATGGCTACACCTTC.

This clonotype was detected many times. This rearrangement joins TRBV19 to TRBJ1-5, with TRBD1 identical over 8 bases. The CDR3 length is 16 residues. Per the germline V gene, CDR1 is LNHDA and CDR2 is SQIVND (reference sequence). J was trimmed by 7 bases and V by 3 bases; bases with no gene match: 11. CDR3 sequence (DNA): TGTGCCAGTAGTATCCCATTGGGGGGGACAGGCCAGCCCCAGCATTTT. Its translation: CASSIPLGGTGQPQHF. The variable domain in full, completed from reference TRBV19 and TRBJ1-5, reads DGGITQSPKYLFRKEGQNVTLSCEQNLNHDAMYWYRQDPGQGLRLIYYSQIVNDFQKGDIAEGYSVSREKKESFPLTVTSAQKNPTAFYLCASSIPLGGTGQPQHFGDGTRLSIL.

This clonotype was detected many times. This rearrangement joins TRBV13 to TRBJ1-1; D is uncertain. Trimming removed 0 bases from V and 5 bases from J, with 10 bases in between. The length of the CDR3 is 14 residues. Germline V CDR1 and CDR2: PRHDT, FYEKMQ (reference sequence). For the CDR3, the DNA is TGTGCCAGCAGCTTAGGACCCCGAGGGACTGAAGCTTTCTTT. As protein: CASSLGPRGTEAFF.

This clonotype has a handful of counts. The V and J genes are TRBV11-2 and TRBJ2-1; a possible D gene is TRBD2 (5 bases). The CDR3 length is 14 residues. Germline V lookup: CDR1 SGHAT, CDR2 FQNNGV. Trimming shortened V by 5 bases and J by 2 bases, and 10 bases separated the two germline ends. The CDR3 sequence is CASSPAGPYNEQFF. CDR3 DNA sequence: TGTGCCAGCAGCCCCGCGGGCCCCTACAATGAGCAGTTCTTC.

In this sample, this clonotype turned up many times. This chain uses TRBV7-6 with TRBJ2-7; D gene uncertain. V was shortened by 5 bases and J by 4 bases, with 15 bases between the two germline ends. The CDR3 is 14 amino acids. The germline gives CDR1 SGHVS, CDR2 FNYEAQ. This CDR3 reads CASSPWLQTYEQYF. The CDR3 nucleotides are TGTGCCAGCAGCCCCTGGCTACAGACATACGAGCAGTACTTC.

This clonotype is termed medium-sized. The chain employs TRBV7-2 and TRBJ2-5; 8 bases match TRBD2. Germline lookup yields CDR1 SGHTA and CDR2 FQGNSA. The junction had 7 bases not matched to a gene; V was cut back by 5 bases and J by 2 bases. CDR3 length equals 15 residues. As DNA, the CDR3 is TGTGCCAGCAGCCCGGGGGGGGCAGGACAAGAGACCCAGTACTTC. Protein: CASSPGGAGQETQYF.

This clonotype has only a few counts. The CDR3 DNA follows: TGTGCCTGGAGTAACAGGGATTCCTACGAGCAGTACTTC. Amino acids: CAWSNRDSYEQYF. This sequence joins TRBV30 and TRBJ2-7, with TRBD1 as a possible D gene (6 bases). From germline, CDR1 is GTSNPN and CDR2 SVGIG (reference sequence). CDR3 length equals 13 residues. The V and J ends lost 2 bases and 1 base respectively, with 9 bases between them.

The sample holds many counts of this clonotype. The chain is built from TRBV5-4 and TRBJ2-5; D may be TRBD2 (6 bases). Germline values: CDR1 SGHNT, CDR2 YYREEE (reference sequence). The CDR3 is made up of 15 amino acids. Deletions cut 6 bases from V and 2 bases from J, with 17 bases between. The CDR3 nucleotides read TGTGCCAGCACCGCGGGACGGCGGATTCAAGAGACCCAGTACTTC. This translates into CASTAGRRIQETQYF.

In this sample, this clonotype turned up many times. This chain uses TRBV6-1 with TRBJ1-3, with 10 positions matching TRBD1. J was trimmed by 1 base and V by 6 bases; bases with no gene match: 6. CDR3 length: 16 residues. Germline CDR1 reads MNHNS; CDR2 reads SASEGT. CDR3 DNA: TGTGCCAGCAGAAGGACAGGGGGGTTGTCTGGAAACACCATATATTTT. Translated, it gives CASRRTGGLSGNTIYF.

This chain connects TRBV12-3 or TRBV12-4 to TRBJ1-6; 8 positions match TRBD1. This CDR3 region has 16 residues. V was clipped by 0 bases and J by 3 bases; unmatched bases: 1. This chain's CDR3 is CASSLATGDYNSPLHF. For the CDR3, the DNA is TGTGCCAGCAGTTTAGCGACAGGGGACTATAATTCACCCCTCCACTTT.

This clonotype was seen many times. The chain uses TRBV28 and TRBJ2-7, with 9 bases that match TRBD1. This CDR3 is built from 14 residues. J lost 3 bases, V lost 7 bases, and 7 bases had no gene match. Germline CDR1 reads MDHEN; CDR2 reads SYDVKM. The CDR3 protein is CASKQTGGFYEQYF. CDR3 DNA: TGTGCCAGCAAGCAGACAGGGGGTTTCTACGAGCAGTACTTC.

There are many counts of this clonotype. The chain uses TRBV10-2 and TRBJ1-1; perhaps TRBD1 as D (5 bases). The germline V gene encodes CDR1 WSHSY and CDR2 SAAADI. The CDR3 length is 15 residues. V was cut by 6 bases and J by 3 bases, with 17 bases left in between. The CDR3 DNA reads TGCGCCAGCAGCGGTGGGGCTCCGAAGGACACTGAAGCTTTCTTT. Encoded protein: CASSGGAPKDTEAFF.

There are a few counts of this clonotype. This chain connects TRBV4-2 to TRBJ2-2; tentatively, D is TRBD2 (6 bases). V shed 0 bases and J shed 5 bases, with 10 bases lying between them. The CDR3 extends over 15 amino acids. The germline V gene has CDR1 LGHNA and CDR2 YNFKEQ. The CDR3 nucleotides read TGTGCCAGCAGCCAAGAGACTAGTGCTACCGGGGAGCTGTTTTTT. This gives the protein CASSQETSATGELFF.

Many counts were recorded for this clonotype. The chain uses TRBV10-1 and TRBJ2-1, with D unresolved. Germline V gene data show CDR1 as WNHNN and CDR2 as SYGVQD (reference sequence). V gave up 4 bases and J gave up 0 bases, with 10 bases separating them. CDR3 size: 15 residues. The CDR3 DNA sequence: TGCGCCAGCAGTGGTGGACCCTCCTCCTACAATGAGCAGTTCTTC. This encodes CASSGGPSSYNEQFF.

This clonotype was detected ten times or more. V and J are TRBV3-1 and TRBJ1-5; D is uncertain. V was shortened by 1 base and J by 6 bases, with 7 bases between the two germline ends. The CDR3 runs to 13 residues. Germline values: CDR1 LGHDT, CDR2 YNNKEL (reference sequence). CDR3 nucleotide sequence: TGTGCCAGCAGCCAAGGCCCCGGTCAGCCCCAGCATTTT. Its protein product is CASSQGPGQPQHF.

Within the sample, this clonotype is medium-sized. This rearrangement joins TRBV5-1 to TRBJ1-4; D not resolved. The germline V gene has CDR1 SGHRS and CDR2 YFSETQ. The CDR3 sequence is 15 residues long. The ends were cut back, 0 bases at V and 0 bases at J, with 6 bases in the middle. The CDR3 loop reads CASSLGTATNEKLFF. CDR3 coding DNA: TGCGCCAGCAGCTTGGGTACAGCAACTAATGAAAAACTGTTTTTT.

The V gene is TRBV5-6, the J gene TRBJ2-3; 12 bases match TRBD2. Germline CDR1 reads SGHDT; CDR2 reads YYEEEE. V gave up 1 base and J gave up 4 bases; unmatched junction bases: 4. The CDR3 has 16 residues. CDR3 DNA: TGTGCCAGCAGCTTGACTAGCGGGGGGATCGCAGATACGCAGTATTTT. Protein sequence: CASSLTSGGIADTQYF.

In this sample, this clonotype turned up many times. The rearrangement links TRBV20-1 to TRBJ2-3, with D maybe TRBD2 (5 bases). Germline values: CDR1 DFQATT, CDR2 SNEGSKA (reference sequence). The CDR3 sequence is 14 residues long. V was trimmed by 3 bases and J by 0 bases, leaving 10 bases between them. This chain's CDR3 is CSARSSGSTDTQYF. The CDR3 DNA is TGCAGTGCTAGGTCAAGCGGTAGCACAGATACGCAGTATTTT.

The table lists this clonotype with many counts. The CDR3 region has the DNA TGTGCCACCAGTGAAAAGACAGGACGCACCTCCTACAATGAGCAGTTCTTC. This translates into CATSEKTGRTSYNEQFF. V is TRBV24-1 and J is TRBJ2-1, with D possibly matching TRBD1 (6 bases). This CDR3 is built from 17 residues. Germline CDR1 reads KGHDR; CDR2 reads SFDVKD. Trimming stripped 4 bases from V and 0 bases from J, with 15 bases between.

This clonotype was found many times. J is TRBJ2-3 and V is TRBV28, with 10 nucleotides matching TRBD2. The CDR3 contains 15 residues. Germline assignment: CDR1 MDHEN and CDR2 SYDVKM. V lost 6 bases to trimming and J lost 2 bases; unmatched junction nucleotides: 5. Written as DNA, the CDR3 is TGTGCCAGCAGCCTGCTAGCGGGGGTCACAGATACGCAGTATTTT. Protein product: CASSLLAGVTDTQYF.

This clonotype was picked up many times. V usage is TRBV7-8 and J usage is TRBJ2-7; no reliable D call. The V and J ends lost 3 bases and 4 bases respectively, with 4 bases between them. The CDR3 is made up of 11 amino acids. Germline CDR1 and CDR2: SGHVS and FQNEAQ. The CDR3 is CASSFEYEQYF. DNA of the CDR3: TGTGCCAGCAGCTTCGAATACGAGCAGTACTTC.

V usage is TRBV7-2 and J usage is TRBJ1-2; no clear D gene. The CDR3 contains 13 residues. The germline V and J ends were trimmed by 2 bases and 4 bases, with 8 bases remaining between them. Germline V gene data show CDR1 as SGHTA and CDR2 as FQGNSA. In DNA, the CDR3 is TGTGCCAGCAGCTTAACGGCCGTCTATGGCTACACCTTC. It encodes CASSLTAVYGYTF.

This clonotype was observed many times. The chain couples TRBV7-2 to TRBJ2-1; D unclear. The CDR3 covers 11 residues. Trimming left V 5 bases short and J 3 bases short, with 2 bases between. Germline CDR1 is SGHTA and CDR2 is FQGNSA. Here the CDR3 reads CASSRYNEQFF. Here the CDR3 DNA reads TGTGCCAGCAGCCGCTACAATGAGCAGTTCTTC.

The rearrangement links TRBV7-9 to TRBJ1-2, with D uncertain. This CDR3 contains 13 residues. From germline, CDR1 is SEHNR and CDR2 FQNEAQ (reference sequence). V was shortened by 5 bases and J by 8 bases, with 15 bases between the two germline ends. The CDR3 reads CASSPGLKSGYTF. For the CDR3, the DNA is TGTGCCAGCAGCCCCGGCCTCAAGAGCGGCTACACCTTC.

A remark on this clonotype: A single base separates this from a much larger clone, so it may be a read error. The gene calls are TRBV5-4 and TRBJ1-2; 7 bases agree with TRBD1. The CDR3 sequence is 13 residues long. CDR1 and CDR2 from the germline V gene are SGHNT and YYREEE (reference sequence). The CDR3: CASSQGQSYGHTF. CDR3 nucleotide sequence: TGTGCCAGCAGCCAGGGACAGAGCTATGGCCACACCTTC. Drawing the rest from reference TRBV5-4 and TRBJ1-2, the complete variable domain is ETGVTQSPTHLIKTRGQQVTLRCSSQSGHNTVSWYQQALGQGPQFIFQYYREEENGRGNFPPRFSGLQFPNYSSELNVNALELDDSALYLCASSQGQSYGHTFGSGTRLTVV.